Here is one T cell receptor beta chain with its context. Its antigen is not known. The CDR3 covers 12 residues. Looked up from germline, CDR1 is MNHNY and CDR2 is SVGAGI (reference sequence). The data derive from a study of CXCR3-negative and CXCR3-positive naive CD8 T cells. The TRB cDNA libraries were prepared by 5' RACE with UMI labels. TCRdb re-called the 5' RACE reads, yielding one record per CDR3 amino acid sequence without DNA. The sample holds 50,000 or so distinct CDR3 sequences. General study results and limits: CXCR3-positive naive cells had TRB CDR3s that were more hydrophobic than CXCR3-negative naive cells had. In cryopreserved cells, CXCR3 expression partially decreased, and fresh PBMCs were used in most assays.

The specimen sequenced was naive CXCR3+ CD8+ T cells from blood. The subset was: CD45RO-CCR7+CD27+CD95- naive CD8+ T cells expressing CXCR3 (TNR3+). V usage is TRBV6-6 and J usage is TRBJ2-1. This clonotype originated in a human donor in good health. Some clones in this sample may be carry-over from other donors' samples. This CDR3 reads CASSSTPNEQFF.